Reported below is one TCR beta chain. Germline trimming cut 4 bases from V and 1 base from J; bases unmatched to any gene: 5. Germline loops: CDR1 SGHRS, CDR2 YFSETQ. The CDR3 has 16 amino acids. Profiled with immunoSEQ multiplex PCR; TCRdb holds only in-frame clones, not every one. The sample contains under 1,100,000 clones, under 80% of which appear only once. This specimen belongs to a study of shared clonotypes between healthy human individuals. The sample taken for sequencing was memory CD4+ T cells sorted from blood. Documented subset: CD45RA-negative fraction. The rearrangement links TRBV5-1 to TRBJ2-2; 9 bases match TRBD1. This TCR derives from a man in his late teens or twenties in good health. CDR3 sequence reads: CASSIGTGKNTGELFF. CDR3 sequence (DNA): TGCGCCAGCAGCATCGGGACAGGGAAGAACACCGGGGAGCTGTTTTTT. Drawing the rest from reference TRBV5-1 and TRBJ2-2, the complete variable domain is KAGVTQTPRYLIKTRGQQVTLSCSPISGHRSVSWYQQTPGQGLQFLFEYFSETQRNKGNFPGRFSGRQFSNSRSEMNVSTLELGDSALYLCASSIGTGKNTGELFFGEGSRLTVL.